A selection of T cell receptor beta chains follows, all from one sample in a study of cytomegalovirus exposure and HLA in healthy donors. Only in-frame clones appear in the TCRdb table, and some are missing; sequencing was by immunoSEQ multiplex PCR. The sample carries 90,000 to 130,000 clones, approximately 89% recorded once. Sequenced input: PBMCs. The receptors shown here come from a woman aged 18-29 years in good health and CMV-seronegative. The CDR3 runs from the conserved cysteine through the conserved F or W. The order of the fields is clone size, V gene, J gene, D gene, CDR3 DNA, CDR3 protein. The D gene is left open where the match is weak. Some rows have no size entry. The others give once, few or many, or a class for an expanded clone.

.	TRBV6-5	TRBJ1-1	.	TGTGCCAGCAGTTACTCTGGGGCCGGTGAAGCTTTCTTT	CASSYSGAGEAFF
few	TRBV2	TRBJ1-2	.	TGTGCCAGCAGTGAAGCGTCGGCAGGGAACTATGGCTACACCTTC	CASSEASAGNYGYTF
.	TRBV2	TRBJ2-1	.	TGTGCCAGCCTGGGGAGGGAGCAGTTCTTC	CASLGREQFF
.	TRBV14	TRBJ1-1	TRBD1	TGTGCCAGCCAGTGGGGACAGGGCTCGACTGAAGCTTTCTTT	CASQWGQGSTEAFF
.	TRBV28	TRBJ1-2	TRBD1	TGTGCCAGCAGTTTGGGACAGAACTATGGCTACACCTTC	CASSLGQNYGYTF
.	TRBV9	TRBJ2-3	TRBD2	TGTGCCAGCAGCGCCCCGTTTGCAGGCGGGGGGATGACAGATACGCAGTATTTT	CASSAPFAGGGMTDTQYF
.	TRBV2	TRBJ2-1	TRBD2	TGTGCCAGCACCTCCCCCGGGACTAGCGGTTATGAGCAGTTCTTC	CASTSPGTSGYEQFF
once	TRBV27	TRBJ2-7	.	TGTGCCAGCAGCCTTTACAGGGCGAGCTCCTACGAGCAGTACTTC	CASSLYRASSYEQYF
.	TRBV7-9	TRBJ1-4	.	TGTGCCAGCAGCTTAGTGGGCAGGGCGGAAACTAATGAAAAACTGTTTTTT	CASSLVGRAETNEKLFF
.	TRBV21-1	TRBJ1-2	.	TGTGCCAGCAGCAAAGCCGCAGAGGGGACAGGGGATGGCTACACCTTC	CASSKAAEGTGDGYTF
.	TRBV30	TRBJ1-5	.	TGTGCCTGGAGTGTTTCCTCTAATCAGCCCCAGCATTTT	CAWSVSSNQPQHF
.	TRBV7-9	TRBJ2-5	.	TGTGCCAGCAGCTTTCAACGGCCTACTATAGAGACCCAGTACTTC	CASSFQRPTIETQYF
.	TRBV4-3	TRBJ2-1	TRBD1	TGCGCCAGCAGCCAGGGCAGGGGGAAAAATGAGCAGTTCTTC	CASSQGRGKNEQFF
.	TRBV7-2	TRBJ2-7	.	TGTGCCAGCAGCTCGCAGACAGTATCCGAGCAGTACTTC	CASSSQTVSEQYF
.	TRBV9	TRBJ2-1	TRBD2	TGTGCCAGCAGCCCCCGCGGCGATAGCGGGAGGTCCTACAATGAGCAGTTCTTC	CASSPRGDSGRSYNEQFF
.	TRBV11-2	TRBJ1-5	.	TGTGCCAGCAGCTGGGGCAGGGGCGAGCCCCAGCATTTT	CASSWGRGEPQHF
.	TRBV4-2	TRBJ1-5	.	TGTGCCAGCAGCCAAGGATCGGGTCTCCTCGGCAATCAGCCCCAGCATTTT	CASSQGSGLLGNQPQHF
.	TRBV11-3	TRBJ2-3	.	TGTGCCAGCAGCTTAGAAGCAGGGGGGGATACGCAGTATTTT	CASSLEAGGDTQYF
.	TRBV18	TRBJ2-2	.	TGTGCCAGCTCACCATACCAGGTGAACACCGGGGAGCTGTTTTTT	CASSPYQVNTGELFF
.	TRBV28	TRBJ1-1	TRBD1	TGTGCCAGCAGTCCACAGACAGGGGGGCGGAACACTGAAGCTTTCTTT	CASSPQTGGRNTEAFF
.	TRBV19	TRBJ1-5	.	TGTGCCAGTAGTATTCCAGGGAACCAGCCCCAGCATTTT	CASSIPGNQPQHF
once	TRBV7-8	TRBJ2-2	.	TGTGCCAGCTTAGTCGGGGTCACCACCGGGGAGCTGTTTTTT	CASLVGVTTGELFF
.	TRBV29-1	TRBJ2-7	TRBD1	TGCAGCGTTGAGTACCCGGGACAGGTCTACGAGCAGTACTTC	CSVEYPGQVYEQYF
.	TRBV5-6	TRBJ2-1	TRBD2	TGTGCCAGCAGCCCAAGGACTAGCGGGGGCCGATCAGAGTTCTTC	CASSPRTSGGRSEFF
few	TRBV29-1	TRBJ1-1	TRBD1	TGCAGCGCTTCGACAGGGGGCTACACTGAAGCTTTCTTT	CSASTGGYTEAFF
.	TRBV5-1	TRBJ2-5	TRBD2	TGCGCCAGCAGCTTGATGGGAGGGCCGAAAGAGACCCAGTACTTC	CASSLMGGPKETQYF
.	TRBV19	TRBJ1-2	.	TGTGCCAGTAGTACCCGGGACACAGCTAATTATGGCTACACCTTC	CASSTRDTANYGYTF
.	TRBV27	TRBJ1-1	TRBD1	TGTGCCAGCAGTCCAAACAGGGGGCGGGAAGCTTTCTTT	CASSPNRGREAFF
.	TRBV7-9	TRBJ2-1	TRBD1	TGTGCCAGCAGCTTAGAGAGACAGGGGACCTACAATGAGCAGTTCTTC	CASSLERQGTYNEQFF
.	TRBV7-8	TRBJ2-6	TRBD1	TGTGCCAGCAGCTCTTGGACAGGGAGTTTATCTGGGGCCAACGTCCTGACTTTC	CASSSWTGSLSGANVLTF
once	TRBV29-1	TRBJ2-2	.	TGCAGCGTGTCGGGACAGAACACCGGGGAGCTGTTTTTT	CSVSGQNTGELFF
.	TRBV5-8	TRBJ2-2	TRBD1	TGTGCCAGCAGCCCCCAGGGGGCTGGGGGCGGGGAGCTGTTTTTT	CASSPQGAGGGELFF
.	TRBV7-2	TRBJ2-7	TRBD2	TGTGCCAGCAGCTCAACAAGGACTAGCTCGCCCTACGAGCAGTACTTC	CASSSTRTSSPYEQYF
.	TRBV28	TRBJ2-4	TRBD1	TGTGCCAGCAGTTCCGGGACAGGGACGAGCATTCAGTACTTC	CASSSGTGTSIQYF
.	TRBV27	TRBJ2-1	TRBD2	TGTGCCAGCAGTTTGTATGGGCCGGGACTAGCAGCTGACAATGAGCAGTTCTTC	CASSLYGPGLAADNEQFF
.	TRBV5-6	TRBJ2-2	TRBD2	TGTGCCAGCAGCCATTATGGGGAGGGCAGGGTAACCGGGGAGCTGTTTTTT	CASSHYGEGRVTGELFF
.	TRBV4-1	TRBJ2-5	TRBD2	TGCGCCAGCAGCCAAACCAAGCCTAGCGGGACTAGGGAGACCCAGTACTTC	CASSQTKPSGTRETQYF
.	TRBV2	TRBJ1-2	.	TGTGCCAGCAGTGAGGACTTTAACTATGGCTACACCTTC	CASSEDFNYGYTF
.	TRBV25-1	TRBJ1-1	.	TGTGCCAGCAGTGAATCGCCCAGGGCGTTGAAAGCTTTCTTT	CASSESPRALKAFF
.	TRBV4-3	TRBJ1-4	.	TGCGCCAGCAGCCCTCTCCATGGGGGGGTTAATGAAAAACTGTTTTTT	CASSPLHGGVNEKLFF
.	TRBV29-1	TRBJ1-6	.	TGCAGCGTTGGCTCAGGGGAAGGCTCACCCCTCCACTTT	CSVGSGEGSPLHF
.	TRBV7-3	TRBJ1-2	.	TGTGCCAGCAGCTTGGGGGGGAGCTATGGCTACACCTTC	CASSLGGSYGYTF
.	TRBV7-3	TRBJ2-1	.	TGTGCCAGCAGCTCAGGGCTCAACAATGAGCAGTTCTTC	CASSSGLNNEQFF
.	TRBV19	TRBJ2-4	.	TGTGCCAGTAGCCGACGAGGAAACATTCAGTACTTC	CASSRRGNIQYF
.	TRBV6-6	TRBJ2-7	TRBD2	TGTGCCAGCAGTTACTCTGCGGGGGTCTTTGCCTACGAGCAGTACTTC	CASSYSAGVFAYEQYF